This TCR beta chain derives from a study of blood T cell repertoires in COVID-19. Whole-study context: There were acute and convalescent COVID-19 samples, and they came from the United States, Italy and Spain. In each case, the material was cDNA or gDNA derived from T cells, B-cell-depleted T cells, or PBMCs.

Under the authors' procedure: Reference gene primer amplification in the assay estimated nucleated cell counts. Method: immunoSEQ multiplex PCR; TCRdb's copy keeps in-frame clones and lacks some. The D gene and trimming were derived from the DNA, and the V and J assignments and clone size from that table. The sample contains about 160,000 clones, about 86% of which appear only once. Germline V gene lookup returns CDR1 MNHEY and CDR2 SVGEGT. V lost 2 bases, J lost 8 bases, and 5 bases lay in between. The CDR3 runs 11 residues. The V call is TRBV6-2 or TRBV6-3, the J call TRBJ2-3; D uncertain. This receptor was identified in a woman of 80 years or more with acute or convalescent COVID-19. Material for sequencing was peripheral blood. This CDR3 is CASSYLRTQYF. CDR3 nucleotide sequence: TGTGCCAGCAGTTACCTCCGTACGCAGTATTTT.